Listed below are T cell receptor beta chains from one sample, sequenced in a study of blood T cell repertoires in COVID-19. The table came from immunoSEQ multiplex PCR; TCRdb's copy has only in-frame clones and leaves some out. The table records 250,000 to 300,000 clones, 65% to 90% of them present only once. The sample was peripheral blood. These receptors originate from an older woman with active or convalescent COVID-19. Each CDR3 is given without its conserved first and last residue. A D gene is named only where the DNA matches it firmly. Size tells how often a clone was seen (once, few, many) or the class of an expanded clone, and some rows leave it out.

abundance	v_gene	j_gene	len	d_gene	CDR3aa
-	TRBV7-9	TRBJ1-4	13	TRBD1	ASSFLTGGNEKLF
-	TRBV18	TRBJ1-1	12	-	ASSPAGENTEAF
-	TRBV10-3	TRBJ2-1	13	TRBD2	AISERLAGTNEQF
-	TRBV5-4	TRBJ2-3	13	-	ASSLGGGRADTQY
-	TRBV11-2	TRBJ2-7	16	TRBD1	ASSLPDRGLIFPYEQY
-	TRBV19	TRBJ2-3	15	-	ASRSYPPRVGTDTQY
-	TRBV10-3	TRBJ1-1	12	-	AIRPLGEGTEAF
-	TRBV4-1	TRBJ1-1	15	TRBD1	ASSQTPGQGSWTEAF
-	TRBV6-1	TRBJ2-7	14	TRBD1	ASSEPSRTGTYEQY
once	TRBV15	TRBJ1-5	12	-	ATSRGGIGEPQH
once	TRBV7-6	TRBJ2-2	12	-	ASSSNSNTGELF
-	TRBV29-1	TRBJ2-6	13	TRBD1	SVVQGATGANVLT
-	TRBV11-2	TRBJ1-4	12	-	ASRETLEGEKLF
-	TRBV5-6	TRBJ1-2	12	-	ASSPRDFQRSYT
few	TRBV5-4	TRBJ1-6	12	TRBD1	ASRAGTGNSPLH
-	TRBV19	TRBJ2-5	14	TRBD2	ASSNPGLAGQETQY